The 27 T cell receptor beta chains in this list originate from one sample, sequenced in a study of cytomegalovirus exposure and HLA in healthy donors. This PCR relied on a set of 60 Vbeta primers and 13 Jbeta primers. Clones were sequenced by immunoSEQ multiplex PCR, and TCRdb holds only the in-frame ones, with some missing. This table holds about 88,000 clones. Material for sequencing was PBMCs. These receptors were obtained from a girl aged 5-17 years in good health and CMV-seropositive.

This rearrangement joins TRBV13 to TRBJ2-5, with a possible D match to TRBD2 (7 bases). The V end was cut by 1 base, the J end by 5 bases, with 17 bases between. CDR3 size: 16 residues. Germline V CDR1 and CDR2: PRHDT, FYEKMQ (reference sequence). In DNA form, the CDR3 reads TGTGCCAGCAGCTTAGTTTACGCCGGGGGGCGGGAGACCCAGTACTTC. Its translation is CASSLVYAGGRETQYF.

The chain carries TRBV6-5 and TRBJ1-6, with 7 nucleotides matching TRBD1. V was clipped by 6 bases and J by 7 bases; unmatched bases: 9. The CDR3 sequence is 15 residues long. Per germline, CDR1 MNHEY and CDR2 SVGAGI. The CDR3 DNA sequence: TGTGCCAGCAGCACGAAGGGGGCGGGGAATTCACCCCTCCACTTT. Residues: CASSTKGAGNSPLHF.

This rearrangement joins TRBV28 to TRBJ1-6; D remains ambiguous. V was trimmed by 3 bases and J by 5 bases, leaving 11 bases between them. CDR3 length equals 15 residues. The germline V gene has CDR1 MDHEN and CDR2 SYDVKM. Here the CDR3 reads CASSLYEGDNSPLHF. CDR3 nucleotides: TGTGCCAGCAGTTTGTACGAGGGAGATAATTCACCCCTCCACTTT. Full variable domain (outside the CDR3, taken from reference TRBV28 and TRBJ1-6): DVKVTQSSRYLVKRTGEKVFLECVQDMDHENMFWYRQDPGLGLRLIYFSYDVKMKEKGDIPEGYSVSREKKERFSLILESASTNQTSMYLCASSLYEGDNSPLHFGNGTRLTVT.

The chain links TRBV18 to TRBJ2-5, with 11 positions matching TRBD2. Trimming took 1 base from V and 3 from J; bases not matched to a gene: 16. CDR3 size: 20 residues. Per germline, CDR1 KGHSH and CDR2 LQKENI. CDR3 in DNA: TGTGCCAGCTCACCACTTCCCGTGACTAGCGGGGCTCACGTTAAAGAGACCCAGTACTTC. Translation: CASSPLPVTSGAHVKETQYF.

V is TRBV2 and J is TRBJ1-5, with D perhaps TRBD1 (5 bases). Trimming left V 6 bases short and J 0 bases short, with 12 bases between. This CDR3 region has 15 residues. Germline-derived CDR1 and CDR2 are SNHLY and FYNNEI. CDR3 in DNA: TGTGCCAGCAGCGAGACAGAGTATAGCAATCAGCCCCAGCATTTT. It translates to CASSETEYSNQPQHF.

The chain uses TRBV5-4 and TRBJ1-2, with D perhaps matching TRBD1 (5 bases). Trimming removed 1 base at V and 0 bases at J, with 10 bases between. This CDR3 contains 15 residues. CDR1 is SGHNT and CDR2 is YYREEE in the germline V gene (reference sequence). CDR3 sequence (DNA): TGTGCCAGCAGCTTGATCAGGGAATCTAACTATGGCTACACCTTC. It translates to CASSLIRESNYGYTF.

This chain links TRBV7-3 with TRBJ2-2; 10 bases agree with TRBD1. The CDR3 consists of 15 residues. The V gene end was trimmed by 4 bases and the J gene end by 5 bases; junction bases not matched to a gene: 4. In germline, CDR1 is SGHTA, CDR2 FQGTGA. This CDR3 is CASSWTGGGTGELFF. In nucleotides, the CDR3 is TGTGCCAGCAGCTGGACAGGGGGAGGAACCGGGGAGCTGTTTTTT.

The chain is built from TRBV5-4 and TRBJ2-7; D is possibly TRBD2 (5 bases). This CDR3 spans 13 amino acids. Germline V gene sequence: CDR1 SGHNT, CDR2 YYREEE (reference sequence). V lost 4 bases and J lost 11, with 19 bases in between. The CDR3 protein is CASSEDRGPEKYV. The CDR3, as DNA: TGTGCCAGCAGCGAGGACCGGGGTCCAGAGAAGTACGTC.

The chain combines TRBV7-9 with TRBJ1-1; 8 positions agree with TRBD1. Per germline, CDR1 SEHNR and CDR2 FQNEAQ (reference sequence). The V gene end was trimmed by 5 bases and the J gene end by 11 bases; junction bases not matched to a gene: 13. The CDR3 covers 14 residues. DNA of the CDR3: TGTGCCAGCAGCCACCGGGACAGGAGCCCCGAGGCTTTCTTT. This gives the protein CASSHRDRSPEAFF.

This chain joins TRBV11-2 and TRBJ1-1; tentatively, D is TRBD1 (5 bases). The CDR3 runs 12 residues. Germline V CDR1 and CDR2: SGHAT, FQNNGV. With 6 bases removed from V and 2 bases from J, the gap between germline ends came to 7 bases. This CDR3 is CASSQGNTEAFF. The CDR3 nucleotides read TGTGCCAGCAGTCAGGGTAACACTGAAGCTTTCTTT.

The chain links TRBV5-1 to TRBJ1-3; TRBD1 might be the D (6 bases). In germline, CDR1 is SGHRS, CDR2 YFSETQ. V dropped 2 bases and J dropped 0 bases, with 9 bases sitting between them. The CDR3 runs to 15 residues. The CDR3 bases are TGCGCCAGCAGCTTTGGGGGACACTCTGGAAACACCATATATTTT. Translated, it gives CASSFGGHSGNTIYF.

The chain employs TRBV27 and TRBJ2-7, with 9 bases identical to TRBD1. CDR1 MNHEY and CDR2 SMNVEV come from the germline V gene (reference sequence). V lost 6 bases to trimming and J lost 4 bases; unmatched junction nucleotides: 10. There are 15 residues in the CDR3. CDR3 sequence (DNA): TGTGCCAGCAGGCGTACCGGGACAGGGATTTACGAGCAGTACTTC. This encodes CASRRTGTGIYEQYF.

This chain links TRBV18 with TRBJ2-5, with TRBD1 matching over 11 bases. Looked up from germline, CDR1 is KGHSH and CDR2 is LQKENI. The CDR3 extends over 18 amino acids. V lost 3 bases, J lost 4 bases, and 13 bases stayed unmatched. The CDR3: CASSPRDRGYVGGETQYF. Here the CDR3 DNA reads TGTGCCAGCTCACCGAGGGACAGGGGGTATGTTGGTGGAGAGACCCAGTACTTC.

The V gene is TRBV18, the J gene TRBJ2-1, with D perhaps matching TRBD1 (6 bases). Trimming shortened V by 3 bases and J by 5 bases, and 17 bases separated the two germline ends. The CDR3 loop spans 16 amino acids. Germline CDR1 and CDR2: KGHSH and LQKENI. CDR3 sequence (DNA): TGTGCCAGCTCACCCGGGACACAGGTGCTTGACAATGAGCAGTTCTTC. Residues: CASSPGTQVLDNEQFF.

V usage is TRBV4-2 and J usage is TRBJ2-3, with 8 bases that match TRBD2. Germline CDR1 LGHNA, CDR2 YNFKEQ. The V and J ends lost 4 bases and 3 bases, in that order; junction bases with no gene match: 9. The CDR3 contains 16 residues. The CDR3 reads CASSPRIAGKTDTQYF. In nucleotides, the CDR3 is TGTGCCAGCAGCCCGAGGATAGCGGGGAAAACAGATACGCAGTATTTT.

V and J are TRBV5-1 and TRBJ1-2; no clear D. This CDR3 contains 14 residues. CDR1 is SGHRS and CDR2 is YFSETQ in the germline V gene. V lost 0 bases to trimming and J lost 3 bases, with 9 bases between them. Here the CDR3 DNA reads TGCGCCAGCAGCTTGGAGAGGAGTGACTATGGCTACACCTTC. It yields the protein CASSLERSDYGYTF.

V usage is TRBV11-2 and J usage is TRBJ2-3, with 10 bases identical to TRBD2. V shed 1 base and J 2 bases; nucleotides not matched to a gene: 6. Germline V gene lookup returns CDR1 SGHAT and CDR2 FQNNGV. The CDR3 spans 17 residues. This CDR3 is CASSLVTSGGATDTQYF. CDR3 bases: TGTGCCAGCAGCTTAGTAACCAGCGGGGGGGCCACAGATACGCAGTATTTT.

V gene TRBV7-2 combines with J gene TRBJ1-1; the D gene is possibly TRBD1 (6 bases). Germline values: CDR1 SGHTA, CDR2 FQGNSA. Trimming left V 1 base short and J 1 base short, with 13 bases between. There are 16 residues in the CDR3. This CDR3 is CASSLDTGLGNTEAFF. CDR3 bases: TGTGCCAGCAGCTTAGATACAGGGCTGGGGAACACTGAAGCTTTCTTT. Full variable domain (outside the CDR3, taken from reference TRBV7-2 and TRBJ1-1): GAGVSQSPSNKVTEKGKDVELRCDPISGHTALYWYRQSLGQGLEFLIYFQGNSAPDKSGLPSDRFSAERTGGSVSTLTIQRTQQEDSAVYLCASSLDTGLGNTEAFFGQGTRLTVV.

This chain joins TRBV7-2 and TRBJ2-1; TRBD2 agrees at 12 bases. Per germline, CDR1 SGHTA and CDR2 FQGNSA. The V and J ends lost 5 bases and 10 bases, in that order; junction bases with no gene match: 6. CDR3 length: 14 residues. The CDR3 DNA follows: TGTGCCAGCAGCCGCGGACTAGCGGGGACAGAGCAGTTCTTC. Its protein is CASSRGLAGTEQFF.

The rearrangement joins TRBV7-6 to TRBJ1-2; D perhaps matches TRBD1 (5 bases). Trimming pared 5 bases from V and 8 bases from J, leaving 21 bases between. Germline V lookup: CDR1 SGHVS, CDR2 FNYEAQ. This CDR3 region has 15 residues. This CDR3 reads CASSPLEPGVRGYTF. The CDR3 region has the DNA TGTGCCAGCAGCCCCCTAGAACCGGGGGTGAGGGGCTACACCTTC.

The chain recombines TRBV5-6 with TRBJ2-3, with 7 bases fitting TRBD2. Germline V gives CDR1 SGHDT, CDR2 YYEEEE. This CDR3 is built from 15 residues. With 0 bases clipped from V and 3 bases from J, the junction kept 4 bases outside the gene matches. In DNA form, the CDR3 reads TGTGCCAGCAGCTTGGGCCTAGCGGAGACAGATACGCAGTATTTT. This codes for CASSLGLAETDTQYF.

The CDR3: CASSPGGLGGYNEQFF. As DNA, the CDR3 is TGTGCCAGCAGCCCGGGAGGGCTCGGAGGCTACAATGAGCAGTTCTTC. The chain employs TRBV7-9 and TRBJ2-1, with 8 bases matching TRBD2. The CDR3 has 16 residues. V lost 5 bases to trimming and J lost 3 bases; unmatched junction nucleotides: 9. Germline V gene lookup returns CDR1 SEHNR and CDR2 FQNEAQ (reference sequence).

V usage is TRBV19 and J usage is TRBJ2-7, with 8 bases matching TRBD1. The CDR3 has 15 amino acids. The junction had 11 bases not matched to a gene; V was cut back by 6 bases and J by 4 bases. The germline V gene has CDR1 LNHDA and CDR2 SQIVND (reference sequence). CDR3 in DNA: TGTGCCAGTAGAATGAAAGACAGGGGTTTGTACGAGCAGTACTTC. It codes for CASRMKDRGLYEQYF.

The CDR3 nucleotides read TGTGCCAGCAGCCAAGTCCCGGGGGGGAACACAGATACGCAGTATTTT. Its translation is CASSQVPGGNTDTQYF. The V and J genes are TRBV4-2 and TRBJ2-3; the match to TRBD2 covers 8 bases. Unmatched junction bases numbered 5, after V lost 1 base and J lost 2 bases. Germline assignment: CDR1 LGHNA and CDR2 YNFKEQ. The CDR3 consists of 16 residues.

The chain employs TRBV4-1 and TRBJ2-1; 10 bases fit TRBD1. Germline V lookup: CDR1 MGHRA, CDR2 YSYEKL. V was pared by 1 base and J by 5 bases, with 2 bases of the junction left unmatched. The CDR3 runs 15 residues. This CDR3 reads CASSQVGTGDNEQFF. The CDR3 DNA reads TGCGCCAGCAGCCAAGTGGGGACAGGGGACAATGAGCAGTTCTTC.

The CDR3 region is CASSGQGLGSGANVLTF. The CDR3 nucleotides read TGTGCCAGCAGTGGGCAGGGCTTGGGATCTGGGGCCAACGTCCTGACTTTC. V is TRBV6-1 and J is TRBJ2-6, with a possible D match to TRBD1 (5 bases). The V end lost 4 bases, the J end lost 1 base, and 14 bases lay between the germline ends. There are 17 residues in the CDR3. Germline V lookup: CDR1 MNHNS, CDR2 SASEGT.

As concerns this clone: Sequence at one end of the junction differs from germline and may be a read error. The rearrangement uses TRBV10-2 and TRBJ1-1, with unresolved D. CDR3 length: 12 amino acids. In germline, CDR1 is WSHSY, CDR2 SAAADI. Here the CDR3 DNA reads TGCGCCAGCAGGGAGTCTATCACTGAAGCTTTCTTT. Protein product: CASRESITEAFF.